This T cell receptor (beta chain) was captured by sequencing in a study of blood T cell repertoires in COVID-19. Authors' processing steps: Estimated nucleated cell counts came from reference gene primer amplification. Sequenced by immunoSEQ multiplex PCR; TCRdb stores in-frame clones only, minus some. V and J calls and clone size are as listed in that table; D and trimming were resolved from the DNA. The table includes approximately 100,000 clones, about 80% detected once. This CDR3 has 16 residues. CDR1 is SGHTA and CDR2 is FQGTGA in the germline V gene. Trimming took 5 bases from V and 5 from J; bases not matched to a gene: 5.

The clonotype originates from a human donor in a cohort sampled during active COVID-19. The gene calls are TRBV7-3 and TRBJ2-3; 15 nucleotides align to TRBD2. Sequencing input: peripheral blood. This CDR3 reads CASSVGLAGGLDTQYF. The DNA for the CDR3 is TGTGCCAGCAGCGTAGGACTAGCGGGGGGGCTAGATACGCAGTATTTT.